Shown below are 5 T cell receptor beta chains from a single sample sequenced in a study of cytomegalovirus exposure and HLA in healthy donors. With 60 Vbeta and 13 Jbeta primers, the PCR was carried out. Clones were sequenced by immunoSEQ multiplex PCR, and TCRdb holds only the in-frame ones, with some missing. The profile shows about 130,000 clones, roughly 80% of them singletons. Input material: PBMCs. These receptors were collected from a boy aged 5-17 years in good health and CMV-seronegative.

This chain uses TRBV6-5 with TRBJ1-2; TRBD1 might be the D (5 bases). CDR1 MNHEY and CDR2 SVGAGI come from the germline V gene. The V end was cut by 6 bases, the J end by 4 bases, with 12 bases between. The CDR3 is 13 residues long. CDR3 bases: TGTGCCAGCAGCCTAGGGGTCGGCTATGGCTACACCTTC. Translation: CASSLGVGYGYTF.

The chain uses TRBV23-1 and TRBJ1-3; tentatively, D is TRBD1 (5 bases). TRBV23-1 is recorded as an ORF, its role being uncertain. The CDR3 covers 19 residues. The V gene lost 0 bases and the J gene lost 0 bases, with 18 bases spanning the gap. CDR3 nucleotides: TGCGCCAGCAGTCAATCGTACAGGACCCGAGACGACTCTGGAAACACCATATATTTT. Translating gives CASSQSYRTRDDSGNTIYF.

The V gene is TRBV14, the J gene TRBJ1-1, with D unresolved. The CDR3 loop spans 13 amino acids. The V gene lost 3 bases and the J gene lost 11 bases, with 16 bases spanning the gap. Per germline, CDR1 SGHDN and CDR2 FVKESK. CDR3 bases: TGTGCCAGCAGCCACAGAGGGTCCGCGACGGCTTTCTTT. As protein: CASSHRGSATAFF.

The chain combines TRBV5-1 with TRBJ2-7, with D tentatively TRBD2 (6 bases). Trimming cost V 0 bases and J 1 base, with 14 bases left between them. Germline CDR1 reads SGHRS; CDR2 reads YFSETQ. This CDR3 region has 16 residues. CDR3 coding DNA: TGCGCCAGCAGCTTGGGACCAGCGGGCGTTTCCTACGAGCAGTACTTC. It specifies CASSLGPAGVSYEQYF.

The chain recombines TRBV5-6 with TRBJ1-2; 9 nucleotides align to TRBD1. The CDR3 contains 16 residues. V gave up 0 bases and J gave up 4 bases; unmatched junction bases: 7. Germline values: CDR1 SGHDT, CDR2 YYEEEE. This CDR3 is CASSLGDRAMSYGYTF. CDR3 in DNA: TGTGCCAGCAGCTTGGGGGACAGGGCCATGAGCTATGGCTACACCTTC.